The TCR beta chain under discussion was sequenced for a study of blood T cell repertoires in COVID-19. This clone has only one observation. The identical CDR3 is also encoded by other nucleotide sequences in the sample. Using immunoSEQ multiplex PCR, the repertoire was profiled, and TCRdb retains in-frame clones only, with some absent. Of more than 85,000 clones in the sample, 70% to 90% were seen once. This clonotype was sampled from an older woman with acute or convalescent COVID-19. Sequenced input: peripheral blood.

The CDR3 DNA sequence: TGCGCCAGCAGCTTCGGGACAGGGGGATTGAACACTGAAGCTTTCTTT. This translates into CASSFGTGGLNTEAFF. The chain carries TRBV5-1 and TRBJ1-1, with 11 bases aligning to TRBD1. Germline loops: CDR1 SGHRS, CDR2 YFSETQ. The CDR3 is made up of 16 amino acids. V trimming: 2 bases; J trimming: 0 bases; junction bases outside the gene matches: 3.